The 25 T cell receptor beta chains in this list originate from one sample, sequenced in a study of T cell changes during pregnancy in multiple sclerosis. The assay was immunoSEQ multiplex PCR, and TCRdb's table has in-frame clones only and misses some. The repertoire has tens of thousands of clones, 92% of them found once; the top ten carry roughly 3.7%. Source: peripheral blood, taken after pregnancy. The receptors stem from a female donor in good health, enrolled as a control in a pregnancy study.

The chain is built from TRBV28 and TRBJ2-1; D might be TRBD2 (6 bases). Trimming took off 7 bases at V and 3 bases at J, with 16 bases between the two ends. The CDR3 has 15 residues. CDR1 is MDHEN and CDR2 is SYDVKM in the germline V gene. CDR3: CASTLWRGSYNEQFF. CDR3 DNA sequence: TGTGCCAGCACCCTATGGCGGGGTAGCTACAATGAGCAGTTCTTC.

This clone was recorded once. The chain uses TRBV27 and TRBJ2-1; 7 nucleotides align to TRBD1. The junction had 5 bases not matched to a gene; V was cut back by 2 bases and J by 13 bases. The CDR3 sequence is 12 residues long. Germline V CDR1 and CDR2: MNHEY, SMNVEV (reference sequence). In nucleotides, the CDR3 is TGTGCCAGCAGTTTACCACAGGGGTCACAGTTCTTC. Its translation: CASSLPQGSQFF.

The CDR3 sequence: CASSLNTGYSYEQYF. CDR3 DNA sequence: TGTGCCAGCAGCCTAAACACAGGGTACTCCTACGAGCAGTACTTC. The V and J genes are TRBV11-2 and TRBJ2-5, with a weak D call TRBD1 (6 bases). The J call could be wrong; TRBJ2-7 is a better fit for the DNA end. This CDR3 comprises 15 residues. Germline V CDR1 and CDR2: SGHAT, FQNNGV.

The CDR3 loop reads CASTATGVYGYTF. CDR3 coding DNA: TGCGCCAGCACCGCGACAGGAGTCTATGGCTACACCTTC. J is TRBJ1-2 and V is TRBV5-1, with a possible D match to TRBD1 (6 bases). V was trimmed by 6 bases and J by 4 bases, leaving 13 bases between them. CDR3 length: 13 residues. CDR1 and CDR2 from the germline V gene are SGHRS and YFSETQ. Combining the CDR3 with reference TRBV5-1 and TRBJ1-2 gives the whole variable domain KAGVTQTPRYLIKTRGQQVTLSCSPISGHRSVSWYQQTPGQGLQFLFEYFSETQRNKGNFPGRFSGRQFSNSRSEMNVSTLELGDSALYLCASTATGVYGYTFGSGTRLTVV.

The CDR3 loop is CASRGAGGPREQYF. In nucleotides, the CDR3 is TGTGCCAGCAGAGGAGCGGGAGGGCCGCGAGAGCAGTACTTC. This sequence joins TRBV6-1 and TRBJ2-7; 10 bases agree with TRBD2. This CDR3 has 14 residues. V shed 6 bases, J shed 7 bases, and the junction held 9 bases outside the gene matches. Germline V CDR1 and CDR2: MNHNS, SASEGT.

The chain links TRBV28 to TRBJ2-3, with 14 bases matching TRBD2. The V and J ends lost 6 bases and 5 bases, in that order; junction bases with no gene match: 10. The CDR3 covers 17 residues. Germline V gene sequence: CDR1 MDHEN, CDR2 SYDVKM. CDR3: CASSPRLAGGHEDTQYF. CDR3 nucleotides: TGTGCCAGCAGCCCGCGACTAGCGGGGGGGCACGAAGATACGCAGTATTTT.

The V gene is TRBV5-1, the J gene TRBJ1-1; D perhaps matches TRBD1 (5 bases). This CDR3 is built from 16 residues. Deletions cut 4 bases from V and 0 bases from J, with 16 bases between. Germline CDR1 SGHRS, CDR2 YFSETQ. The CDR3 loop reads CASSPGGGALNTEAFF. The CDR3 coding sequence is TGCGCCAGCAGCCCGGGGGGAGGGGCGCTGAACACTGAAGCTTTCTTT.

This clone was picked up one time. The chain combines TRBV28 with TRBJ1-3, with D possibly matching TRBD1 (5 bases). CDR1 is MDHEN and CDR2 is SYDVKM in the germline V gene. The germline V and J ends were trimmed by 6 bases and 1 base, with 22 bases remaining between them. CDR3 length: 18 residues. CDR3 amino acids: CASRTQGIRVRSGNTIYF. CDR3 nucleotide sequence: TGTGCCAGCAGGACCCAGGGCATAAGGGTCCGTTCTGGAAACACCATATATTTT.

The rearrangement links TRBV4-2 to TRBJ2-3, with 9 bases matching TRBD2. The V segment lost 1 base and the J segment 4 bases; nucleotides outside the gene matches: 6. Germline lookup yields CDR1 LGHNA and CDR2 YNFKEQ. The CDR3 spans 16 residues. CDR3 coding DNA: TGTGCCAGCAGCCAAGTTTCTAGCGGGGAGGCAGATACGCAGTATTTT. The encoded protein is CASSQVSSGEADTQYF.

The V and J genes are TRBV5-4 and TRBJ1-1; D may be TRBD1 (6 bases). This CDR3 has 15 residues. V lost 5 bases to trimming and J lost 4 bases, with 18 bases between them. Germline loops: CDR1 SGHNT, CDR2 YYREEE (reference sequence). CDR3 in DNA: TGTGCCAGCAGACCGGACAGCTTACCCACCACTGAAGCTTTCTTT. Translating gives CASRPDSLPTTEAFF.

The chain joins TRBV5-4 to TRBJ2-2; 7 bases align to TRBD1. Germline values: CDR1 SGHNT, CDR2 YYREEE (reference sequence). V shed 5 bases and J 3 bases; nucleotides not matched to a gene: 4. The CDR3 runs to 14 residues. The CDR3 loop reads CASRQGVDTGELFF. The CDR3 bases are TGTGCCAGCAGGCAGGGGGTGGACACCGGGGAGCTGTTTTTT.

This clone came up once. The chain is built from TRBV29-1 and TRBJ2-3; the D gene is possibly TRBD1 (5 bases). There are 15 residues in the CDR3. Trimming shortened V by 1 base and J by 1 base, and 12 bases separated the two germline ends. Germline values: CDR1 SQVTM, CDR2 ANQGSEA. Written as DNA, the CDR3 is TGCAGCGTTGAAGGTACAGGACCTGGCACAGATACGCAGTATTTT. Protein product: CSVEGTGPGTDTQYF.

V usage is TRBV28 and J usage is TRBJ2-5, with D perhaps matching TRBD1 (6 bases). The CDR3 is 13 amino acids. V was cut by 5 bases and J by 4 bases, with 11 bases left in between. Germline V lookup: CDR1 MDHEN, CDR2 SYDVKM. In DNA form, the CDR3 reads TGTGCCAGCAGTCGACAGGATCGAGAGACCCAGTACTTC. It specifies CASSRQDRETQYF.

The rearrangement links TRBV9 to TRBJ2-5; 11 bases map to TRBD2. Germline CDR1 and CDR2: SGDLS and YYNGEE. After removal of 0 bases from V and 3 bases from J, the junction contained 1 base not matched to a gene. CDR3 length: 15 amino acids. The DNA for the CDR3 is TGTGCCAGCAGCGTAGAGGGACTAGCGGAAGAGACCCAGTACTTC. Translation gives CASSVEGLAEETQYF.

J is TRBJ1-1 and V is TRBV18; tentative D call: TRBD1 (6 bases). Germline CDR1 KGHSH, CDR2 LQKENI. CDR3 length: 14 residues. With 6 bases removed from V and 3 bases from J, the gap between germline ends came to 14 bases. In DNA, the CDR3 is TGTGCCAGCTCCCGTACCCCAGGGGACACTGAAGCTTTCTTT. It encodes CASSRTPGDTEAFF.

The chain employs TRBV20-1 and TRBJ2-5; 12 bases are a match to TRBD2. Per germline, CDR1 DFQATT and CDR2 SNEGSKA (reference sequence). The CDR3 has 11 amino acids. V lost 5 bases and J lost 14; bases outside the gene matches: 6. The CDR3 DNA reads TGCAGTGCTCCTAGCGGGGGGGGCCATTACTTC. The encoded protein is CSAPSGGGHYF.

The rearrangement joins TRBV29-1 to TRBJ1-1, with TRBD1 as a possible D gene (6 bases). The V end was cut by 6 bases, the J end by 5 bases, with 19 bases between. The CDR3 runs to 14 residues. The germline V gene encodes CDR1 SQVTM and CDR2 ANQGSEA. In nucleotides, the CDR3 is TGCAGCGTCCTGGGAGGGTACAGGGAAACTGAAGCTTTCTTT. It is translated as CSVLGGYRETEAFF.

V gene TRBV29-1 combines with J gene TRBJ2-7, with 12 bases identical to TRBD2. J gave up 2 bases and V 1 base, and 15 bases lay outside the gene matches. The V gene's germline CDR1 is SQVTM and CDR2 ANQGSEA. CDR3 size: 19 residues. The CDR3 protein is CSVEVGLLAGGPNTYEQYF. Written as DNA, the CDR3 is TGCAGCGTTGAAGTGGGTCTTCTAGCGGGGGGGCCGAACACCTACGAGCAGTACTTC.

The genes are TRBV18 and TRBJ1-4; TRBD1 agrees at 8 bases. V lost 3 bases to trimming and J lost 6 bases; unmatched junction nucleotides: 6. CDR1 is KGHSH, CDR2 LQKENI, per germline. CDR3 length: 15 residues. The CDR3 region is CASSPRTGPDEKLFF. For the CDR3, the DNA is TGTGCCAGCTCACCTAGGACAGGGCCTGATGAAAAACTGTTTTTT.

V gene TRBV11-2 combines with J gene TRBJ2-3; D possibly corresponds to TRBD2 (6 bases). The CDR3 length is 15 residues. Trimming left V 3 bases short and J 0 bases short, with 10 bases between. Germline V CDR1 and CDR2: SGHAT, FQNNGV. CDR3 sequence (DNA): TGTGCCAGCAGCTTTGTCGGGGGAAGCACAGATACGCAGTATTTT. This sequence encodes CASSFVGGSTDTQYF. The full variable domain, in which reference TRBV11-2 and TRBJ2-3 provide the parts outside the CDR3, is EAGVAQSPRYKIIEKRQSVAFWCNPISGHATLYWYQQILGQGPKLLIQFQNNGVVDDSQLPKDRFSAERLKGVDSTLKIQPAKLEDSAVYLCASSFVGGSTDTQYFGPGTRLTVL.

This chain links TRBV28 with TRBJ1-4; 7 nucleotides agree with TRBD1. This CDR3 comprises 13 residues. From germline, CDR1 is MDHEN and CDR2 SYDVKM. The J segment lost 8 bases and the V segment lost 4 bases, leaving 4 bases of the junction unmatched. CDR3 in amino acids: CASSYRTGEKLFF. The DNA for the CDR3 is TGTGCCAGCAGTTATAGGACAGGCGAAAAACTGTTTTTT.

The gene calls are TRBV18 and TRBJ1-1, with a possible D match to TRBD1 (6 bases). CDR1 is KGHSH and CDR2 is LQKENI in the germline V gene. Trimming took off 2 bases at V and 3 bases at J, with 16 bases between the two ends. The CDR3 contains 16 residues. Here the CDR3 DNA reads TGTGCCAGCTCACCAAACTTACAGGGTCTGGACACTGAAGCTTTCTTT. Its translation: CASSPNLQGLDTEAFF.

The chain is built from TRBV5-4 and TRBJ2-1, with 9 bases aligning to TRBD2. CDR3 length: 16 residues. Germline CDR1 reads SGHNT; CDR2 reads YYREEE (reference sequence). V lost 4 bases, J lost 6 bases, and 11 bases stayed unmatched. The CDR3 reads CASSPPGASGANEQFF. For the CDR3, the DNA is TGTGCCAGCAGCCCTCCTGGGGCTAGCGGGGCCAATGAGCAGTTCTTC.

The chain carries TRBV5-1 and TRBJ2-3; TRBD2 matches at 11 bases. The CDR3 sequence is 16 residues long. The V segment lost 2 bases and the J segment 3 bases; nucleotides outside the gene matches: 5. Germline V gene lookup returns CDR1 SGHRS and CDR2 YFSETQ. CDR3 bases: TGCGCCAGCAGCTTATCCATAGCGGGAGGGACAGATACGCAGTATTTT. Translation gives CASSLSIAGGTDTQYF. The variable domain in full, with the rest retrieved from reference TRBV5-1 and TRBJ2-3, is KAGVTQTPRYLIKTRGQQVTLSCSPISGHRSVSWYQQTPGQGLQFLFEYFSETQRNKGNFPGRFSGRQFSNSRSEMNVSTLELGDSALYLCASSLSIAGGTDTQYFGPGTRLTVL.

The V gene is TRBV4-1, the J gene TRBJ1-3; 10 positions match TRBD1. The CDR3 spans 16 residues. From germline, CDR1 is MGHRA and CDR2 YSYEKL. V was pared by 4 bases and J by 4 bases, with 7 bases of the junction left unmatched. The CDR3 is CASSLETGGVGNTIYF. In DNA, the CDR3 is TGCGCCAGCAGCCTAGAGACAGGGGGCGTGGGAAACACCATATATTTT.